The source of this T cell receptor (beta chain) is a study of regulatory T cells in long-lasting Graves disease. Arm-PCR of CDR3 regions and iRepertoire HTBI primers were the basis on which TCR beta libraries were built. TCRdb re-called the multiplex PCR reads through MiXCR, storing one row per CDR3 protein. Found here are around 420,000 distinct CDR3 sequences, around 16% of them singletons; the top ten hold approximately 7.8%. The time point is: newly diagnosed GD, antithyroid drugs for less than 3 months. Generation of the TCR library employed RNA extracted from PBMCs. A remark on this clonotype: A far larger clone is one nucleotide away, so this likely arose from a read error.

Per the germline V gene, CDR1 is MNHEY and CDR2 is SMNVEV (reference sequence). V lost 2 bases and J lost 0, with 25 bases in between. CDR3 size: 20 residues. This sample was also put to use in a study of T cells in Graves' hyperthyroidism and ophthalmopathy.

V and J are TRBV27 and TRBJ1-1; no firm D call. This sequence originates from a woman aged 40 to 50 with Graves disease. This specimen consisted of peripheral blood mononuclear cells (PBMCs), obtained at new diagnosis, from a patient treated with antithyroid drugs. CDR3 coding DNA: TGTGCCAGCAGTTTAGCGCTAATTCGGGAATTTGGGAGCATGAACACTGAAGCTTTCTTT. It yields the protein CASSLALIREFGSMNTEAFF.